Presented here are 18 T cell receptor beta chains from one specimen sequenced in a study of OX40 agonist ivuxolimab in advanced cancers. Only in-frame clones appear in the TCRdb table, and some are missing; sequencing was by immunoSEQ multiplex PCR. This sample has approximately 29,000 clones, with almost 85% found just once. The sample was CD4+ or CD8+ T cells sorted from blood, taken in a trial of the OX40 agonist ivuxolimab. The source is an adult with an advanced solid tumor such as melanoma, head and neck, liver or kidney cancer.

The chain has TRBV28 and TRBJ1-5, with D perhaps matching TRBD1 (5 bases). Between the trimmed V and J ends, which lost 2 bases and 5 bases, there was a span of 7 bases. The CDR3 contains 13 residues. Germline CDR1 is MDHEN and CDR2 is SYDVKM. CDR3 sequence: CASSLRGDQPQHF. CDR3 in DNA: TGTGCCAGCAGTTTAAGAGGGGATCAGCCCCAGCATTTT.

The chain combines TRBV5-5 with TRBJ2-5; D is unclear. Trimming pared 1 base from V and 5 bases from J, leaving 12 bases between. The CDR3 has 14 residues. Germline values: CDR1 SGHKS, CDR2 YYEKEE (reference sequence). Here the CDR3 reads CASSLLLEIETQYF. Here the CDR3 DNA reads TGTGCCAGCAGCTTGTTGCTAGAAATTGAGACCCAGTACTTC.

In its sample, this clone was seen a few times. The chain joins TRBV4-1 to TRBJ2-1; D may be TRBD1 or TRBD2 (5 bases each). Trimming removed 1 base at V and 6 bases at J, with 10 bases between. This CDR3 has 14 amino acids. Germline V gene sequence: CDR1 MGHRA, CDR2 YSYEKL. CDR3 protein: CASSQVGESNEQFF. For the CDR3, the DNA is TGCGCCAGCAGCCAAGTGGGGGAATCCAATGAGCAGTTCTTC.

The J gene is TRBJ2-1, the V gene TRBV18; D assignment may be TRBD1 or TRBD2 (5 bases each). V gave up 1 base and J gave up 8 bases, with 9 bases separating them. Germline CDR1 and CDR2: KGHSH and LQKENI. This CDR3 has 13 residues. CDR3 DNA sequence: TGTGCCAGCTCACCACAGAGGGACCATGAGCAGTTCTTC. Translated, it gives CASSPQRDHEQFF.

The CDR3 reads CASSVESGIRYNEQFF. CDR3 nucleotide sequence: TGTGCCAGCAGCGTAGAAAGCGGAATACGGTACAATGAGCAGTTCTTC. J is TRBJ2-1 and V is TRBV9; D perhaps matches TRBD2 (5 bases). This CDR3 comprises 16 residues. Germline V CDR1 and CDR2: SGDLS, YYNGEE. The V and J ends lost 0 bases and 4 bases respectively, with 14 bases between them.

CDR3 in DNA: TGTGCCAGCAGTTTAAACAGGGTTTACGAGCAGTACTTC. This gives the protein CASSLNRVYEQYF. This chain connects TRBV28 to TRBJ2-7; TRBD1 might be the D (6 bases). Germline V gives CDR1 MDHEN, CDR2 SYDVKM. The CDR3 is made up of 13 amino acids. The germline V and J ends were trimmed by 2 bases and 4 bases, with 9 bases remaining between them.

This chain joins TRBV4-1 and TRBJ2-1, with D maybe TRBD1 (5 bases). The CDR3 is 17 residues long. Trimming removed 0 bases at V and 4 bases at J, with 16 bases between. Germline V gene lookup returns CDR1 MGHRA and CDR2 YSYEKL. CDR3 region: CASSQDRLSQVYNEQFF. The DNA of the CDR3 is TGCGCCAGCAGCCAAGACAGATTGTCACAGGTATACAATGAGCAGTTCTTC.

This clone has just a few counts. The chain carries TRBV30 and TRBJ1-2, with a weak D call TRBD1 (5 bases). V was trimmed by 7 bases and J by 6 bases, leaving 15 bases between them. The length of the CDR3 is 12 residues. Germline V gene data show CDR1 as GTSNPN and CDR2 as SVGIG (reference sequence). CDR3 sequence: CAYYAWGDGYTF. CDR3 in DNA: TGTGCCTACTATGCGTGGGGCGATGGCTACACCTTC.

This chain uses TRBV6-5 with TRBJ2-3; 8 bases fit TRBD2. V trimming: 3 bases; J trimming: 3 bases; junction bases outside the gene matches: 8. CDR3 length: 16 amino acids. Germline CDR1 reads MNHEY; CDR2 reads SVGAGI. Written as DNA, the CDR3 is TGTGCCAGCAGTTATAGGAGGCTAGCGGGTACAGATACGCAGTATTTT. Its translation is CASSYRRLAGTDTQYF.

This clone was counted only a few times. V gene TRBV9 combines with J gene TRBJ2-7; 11 nucleotides line up with TRBD2. The V segment lost 7 bases and the J segment 4 bases; nucleotides outside the gene matches: 4. The V gene's germline CDR1 is SGDLS and CDR2 YYNGEE. The CDR3 is made up of 13 amino acids. The CDR3 DNA reads as TGTGCCAGCGGGGGACTAGCGGCATACGAGCAGTACTTC. Amino acid sequence: CASGGLAAYEQYF.

J is TRBJ2-1 and V is TRBV4-1, with TRBD2 identical over 8 bases. The germline gives CDR1 MGHRA, CDR2 YSYEKL. The CDR3 runs 15 residues. V trimming: 3 bases; J trimming: 4 bases; junction bases outside the gene matches: 5. This CDR3 is CASSHTSGSYNEQFF. As DNA, the CDR3 is TGCGCCAGCAGCCATACTAGCGGTTCTTACAATGAGCAGTTCTTC.

The chain is built from TRBV7-8 and TRBJ1-1; D remains unclear. CDR3 length equals 16 residues. The germline V gene encodes CDR1 SGHVS and CDR2 FQNEAQ. V lost 1 base and J 1 base, leaving 13 bases between the germline ends. The CDR3 nucleotides are TGTGCCAGCAGCTTAGACAGACAAGGCAGGAACACTGAAGCTTTCTTT. Its translation: CASSLDRQGRNTEAFF. The full variable domain, its missing parts supplied by reference TRBV7-8 and TRBJ1-1, is GAGVSQSPRYKVAKRGQDVALRCDPISGHVSLFWYQQALGQGPEFLTYFQNEAQLDKSGLPSDRFFAERPEGSVSTLKIQRTQQEDSAVYLCASSLDRQGRNTEAFFGQGTRLTVV.

In its sample, this clone was seen once. This chain links TRBV5-3 with TRBJ2-7; 8 bases match TRBD1. TRBV5-3 has ORF status, its function being uncertain. Unmatched junction bases numbered 13, after V lost 8 bases and J lost 3 bases. There are 15 residues in the CDR3. The CDR3 protein is CASSSLYRGNYEQYF. CDR3 nucleotide sequence: TGTGCCAGCAGTTCCCTCTACAGGGGGAACTACGAGCAGTACTTC.

The table lists this clone with a count of one. The V and J genes are TRBV5-4 and TRBJ2-7; D gene ambiguous. Trimming cost V 0 bases and J 4 bases, with 5 bases left between them. The CDR3 contains 12 residues. CDR1 is SGHNT and CDR2 is YYREEE in the germline V gene (reference sequence). The CDR3, as DNA: TGTGCCAGCAGCTTGGGGGGATACGAGCAGTACTTC. This translates into CASSLGGYEQYF.

The chain has TRBV7-2 and TRBJ2-5, with TRBD2 matching 9 bases. The length of the CDR3 is 17 residues. Germline V gives CDR1 SGHTA, CDR2 FQGNSA. V shed 3 bases and J 5 bases; nucleotides not matched to a gene: 13. The CDR3 sequence: CASSFYPRGGPGETQYF. As DNA, the CDR3 is TGTGCCAGCAGCTTTTATCCGCGGGGGGGCCCAGGGGAGACCCAGTACTTC.

This chain links TRBV6-5 with TRBJ1-2; no clear D. In germline, CDR1 is MNHEY, CDR2 SVGAGI. CDR3 length: 14 amino acids. Trimming took 6 bases from V and 1 from J, leaving 12 bases between them. Here the CDR3 reads CASRPPGVNYGYTF. The CDR3 DNA follows: TGTGCCAGCAGGCCTCCGGGAGTTAACTATGGCTACACCTTC.

The rearrangement uses TRBV2 and TRBJ2-7; 7 bases are a match to TRBD1. The V gene's germline CDR1 is SNHLY and CDR2 FYNNEI. V trimming: 6 bases; J trimming: 2 bases; junction bases outside the gene matches: 4. The CDR3 contains 13 residues. The CDR3 is CASSLGQPYEQYF. In DNA form, the CDR3 reads TGTGCCAGCAGCTTGGGACAGCCCTACGAGCAGTACTTC.

This chain joins TRBV6-1 and TRBJ1-1; no clear D. With 1 base removed from V and 6 bases from J, the gap between germline ends came to 12 bases. The CDR3 loop spans 14 amino acids. Looked up from germline, CDR1 is MNHNS and CDR2 is SASEGT. The CDR3 DNA sequence: TGTGCCAGCAGTGAAGGCGGGGATCCTGCTGAAGCTTTCTTT. Encoded protein: CASSEGGDPAEAFF.